This T cell receptor (beta chain) was found in a study of T cell responses to AZD1222 COVID-19 vaccine. As to this clone: Its antigen is undetermined.

Only in-frame clones appear in the TCRdb table, and some are missing; sequencing was by immunoSEQ multiplex PCR. The sample includes about 170,000 clones, roughly 85% of them seen just once. General study results and limits: Increases in Spike-specific TCR breadth and depth were seen after two AZD1222 doses. Per reports, nearly half of all spike-specific TCRs target regions that are unmutated in variants. Spike was spanned by vaccine-associated CD4 TCRs, which were dominant at 160-218 and 743-854. Clonal diversity was possibly underestimated; the donors were predominantly white British and more often female.

The CDR3 contains 12 residues. The germline V gene has CDR1 SEHNR and CDR2 FQNEAQ (reference sequence). V gave up 1 base and J gave up 9 bases, with 7 bases separating them. V and J are TRBV7-9 and TRBJ2-1; D is ambiguous. The sample in question was peripheral blood, obtained 28 days after the second AZD1222 dose. This sequence was found in an adult who received the AZD1222 COVID-19 vaccine. The chain's CDR3 is CASSLGGTEQFF. CDR3 DNA sequence: TGTGCCAGCAGCTTAGGGGGAACTGAGCAGTTCTTC.